The entry that follows covers one T cell receptor (beta chain) sequence. Its antigen is not known. The protocol was immunoSEQ multiplex PCR, while the TCRdb copy is restricted to in-frame clones and leaves out a portion. The sample carries 45,000 to 60,000 clones, roughly nine tenths recorded once. The data belong to a study of OX40 agonist ivuxolimab in advanced cancers. Background on the study: There were three patients with partial responses, one having hepatocellular carcinoma and two cutaneous melanoma.

Overall study findings and caveats: CD4+ and CD8+ blood T cells expanded clonally by week 6 at 0.1 to 3.0 mg/kg. Certain nonresponders likewise exhibited a low normalized T-cell clonal expansion.

The germline V gene has CDR1 MDHEN and CDR2 SYDVKM. This CDR3 comprises 14 residues. V trimming: 5 bases; J trimming: 3 bases; junction bases outside the gene matches: 5. Any history of autoimmune disease or systemic immunosuppression disqualified patients. The TCR was taken from an adult with an advanced solid tumor such as melanoma, head and neck, liver or kidney cancer. This specimen consisted of CD4+ or CD8+ T cells sorted from blood, obtained in a trial of the OX40 agonist ivuxolimab. The genes are TRBV28 and TRBJ2-7, with 9 bases lining up with TRBD1. This CDR3 is CASSHSGQGYEQYF. CDR3 coding DNA: TGTGCCAGCAGTCACTCGGGACAGGGCTACGAGCAGTACTTC.